The 24 T cell receptor beta chains below come from one sample, sequenced in a study of PD-1 blockade in classical Hodgkin lymphoma. All patients experienced relapse after autologous stem cell transplantation, and brentuximab vedotin exposure was variable. The data were produced by immunoSEQ multiplex PCR, yet TCRdb's version contains in-frame clones alone and is incomplete. In the table there are fewer than 90,000 clones, around 93% of which are singletons. The sequenced sample was peripheral blood mononuclear cells (PBMCs), obtained at baseline. All receptors come from a human donor with classical Hodgkin lymphoma.

V usage is TRBV5-1 and J usage is TRBJ2-7; maybe TRBD1 (5 bases). Germline lookup yields CDR1 SGHRS and CDR2 YFSETQ. The germline V and J ends were trimmed by 3 bases and 4 bases, with 20 bases remaining between them. The CDR3 has 16 amino acids. Here the CDR3 DNA reads TGCGCCAGCAGCTCAACCAGGGATTATCATCCTTACGAGCAGTACTTC. Its translation is CASSSTRDYHPYEQYF.

This chain connects TRBV6-6 to TRBJ2-7, with 7 bases aligning to TRBD1. The CDR3 runs 14 residues. Germline trimming cut 5 bases from V and 3 bases from J; bases unmatched to any gene: 7. Germline V gene sequence: CDR1 MNHNY, CDR2 SVGAGI (reference sequence). The CDR3 loop is CASSPGGKSYEQYF. As DNA, the CDR3 is TGTGCCAGCAGTCCAGGGGGAAAAAGCTACGAGCAGTACTTC.

The J gene is TRBJ2-7, the V gene TRBV10-1; weak D call: TRBD2 (5 bases). V was shortened by 4 bases and J by 2 bases, with 15 bases between the two germline ends. From germline, CDR1 is WNHNN and CDR2 SYGVQD (reference sequence). The CDR3 has 15 amino acids. DNA of the CDR3: TGCGCCAGCAGTGGTCAGCGGCCCTGGGCCTACGAGCAGTACTTC. Amino acid sequence: CASSGQRPWAYEQYF.

The chain links TRBV27 to TRBJ2-3, with D uncertain. V lost 3 bases and J lost 6, with 13 bases in between. The germline CDR1 and CDR2 sequences are MNHEY and SMNVEV (reference sequence). The CDR3 extends over 14 amino acids. The CDR3 DNA follows: TGTGCCAGCAGTTTCCTCCTATTGTCGGATACGCAGTATTTT. This sequence encodes CASSFLLLSDTQYF.

The gene calls are TRBV7-7 and TRBJ2-1; no reliable D call. V was cut by 5 bases and J by 5 bases, with 10 bases left in between. The CDR3 loop spans 13 amino acids. Germline V gene data show CDR1 as SSHAT and CDR2 as FNYEAQ (reference sequence). The CDR3 here is CASSPPFNNEQFF. In DNA form, the CDR3 reads TGTGCCAGCAGCCCCCCTTTTAACAATGAGCAGTTCTTC.

The chain couples TRBV2 to TRBJ2-7; D not resolved. Trimming removed 7 bases from V and 1 base from J, with 8 bases in between. From germline, CDR1 is SNHLY and CDR2 FYNNEI. The CDR3 is 12 amino acids. CDR3 nucleotides: TGTGCCAGCAAGATTTTTTCCTACGAGCAGTACTTC. It encodes CASKIFSYEQYF.

The J gene is TRBJ2-1, the V gene TRBV29-1, with D unresolved. Germline V gene sequence: CDR1 SQVTM, CDR2 ANQGSEA. V was trimmed by 1 base and J by 2 bases, leaving 6 bases between them. The CDR3 loop spans 13 amino acids. CDR3 sequence (DNA): TGCAGCGTTGAAGGCGGCCCCTACAATGAGCAGTTCTTC. The encoded protein is CSVEGGPYNEQFF.

The gene calls are TRBV6-5 and TRBJ2-1, with TRBD2 as a possible D gene (5 bases). Trimming took off 6 bases at V and 1 base at J, with 13 bases between the two ends. The CDR3 has 15 amino acids. Looked up from germline, CDR1 is MNHEY and CDR2 is SVGAGI. The CDR3 nucleotides read TGTGCCAGCAGCCGAGAGGGAGAATCCTACAATGAGCAGTTCTTC. It is translated as CASSREGESYNEQFF.

The chain has TRBV7-2 and TRBJ1-1, with D unresolved. V lost 7 bases to trimming and J lost 5 bases, with 14 bases between them. The germline V gene encodes CDR1 SGHTA and CDR2 FQGNSA. This CDR3 is 13 amino acids long. The CDR3: CASTNQAMTEAFF. The CDR3 bases are TGTGCCAGCACAAACCAGGCCATGACTGAAGCTTTCTTT.

This rearrangement joins TRBV10-3 to TRBJ1-1; 8 bases are shared with TRBD1. CDR1 and CDR2 from the germline V gene are ENHRY and SYGVKD. J gave up 1 base and V 4 bases, and 11 bases lay outside the gene matches. The CDR3 has 17 residues. Here the CDR3 reads CAISADRGTLSNTEAFF. CDR3 DNA: TGTGCCATCAGTGCAGACAGGGGCACTTTGTCGAACACTGAAGCTTTCTTT.

V gene TRBV28 combines with J gene TRBJ2-3; D may be TRBD2 (5 bases). Germline V gene data show CDR1 as MDHEN and CDR2 as SYDVKM. The CDR3 extends over 18 amino acids. Trimming cost V 4 bases and J 4 bases, with 24 bases left between them. This CDR3 is CASSSPREGRSEADTQYF. The CDR3 nucleotides are TGTGCCAGCAGTTCCCCCCGAGAGGGAAGGAGTGAAGCAGATACGCAGTATTTT.

The rearrangement links TRBV11-3 to TRBJ1-4, with a possible D match to TRBD1 (5 bases). The ends were cut back, 1 base at V and 6 bases at J, with 15 bases in the middle. Germline-derived CDR1 and CDR2 are SGHNT and YENEEA. This CDR3 spans 16 amino acids. The CDR3 sequence: CASSLGSGQEDEKLFF. CDR3 DNA: TGTGCCAGCAGCTTAGGGTCAGGGCAGGAGGATGAAAAACTGTTTTTT. The full variable domain, in which reference TRBV11-3 and TRBJ1-4 provide the parts outside the CDR3, is EAGVVQSPRYKIIEKKQPVAFWCNPISGHNTLYWYLQNLGQGPELLIRYENEEAVDDSQLPKDRFSAERLKGVDSTLKIQPAELGDSAVYLCASSLGSGQEDEKLFFGSGTQLSVL.

The chain carries TRBV28 and TRBJ2-7; 8 bases line up with TRBD2. The germline CDR1 and CDR2 sequences are MDHEN and SYDVKM. The V and J ends lost 3 bases and 1 base, in that order; junction bases with no gene match: 8. The CDR3 covers 16 residues. The CDR3 is CASSFQATSVSYEQYF. The CDR3 DNA sequence: TGTGCCAGCAGTTTTCAGGCGACTAGCGTATCCTACGAGCAGTACTTC.

V gene TRBV6-6 combines with J gene TRBJ2-2; D not certain. Trimming pared 2 bases from V and 3 bases from J, leaving 7 bases between. The CDR3 is 14 amino acids. Germline V gives CDR1 MNHNY, CDR2 SVGAGI (reference sequence). In DNA form, the CDR3 reads TGTGCCAGCAGTTACGTTTTAGACACCGGGGAGCTGTTTTTT. Translated, it gives CASSYVLDTGELFF.

This chain links TRBV2 with TRBJ1-5; a weak D match, TRBD1 (5 bases). The CDR3 totals 18 residues. V was trimmed by 4 bases and J by 4 bases, leaving 23 bases between them. The germline CDR1 and CDR2 sequences are SNHLY and FYNNEI. DNA for the CDR3: TGTGCCAGCAGTGGACCGACTGTAAGGGACCTAAGAAATCAGCCCCAGCATTTT. It encodes CASSGPTVRDLRNQPQHF.

The rearrangement joins TRBV7-2 to TRBJ2-7; D remains ambiguous. Trimming cost V 1 base and J 0 bases, with 4 bases left between them. Germline V CDR1 and CDR2: SGHTA, FQGNSA. This CDR3 is 13 amino acids long. CDR3 protein: CASSLVNSYEQYF. The CDR3 DNA sequence: TGTGCCAGCAGCTTAGTAAACTCCTACGAGCAGTACTTC.

The J gene is TRBJ2-1, the V gene TRBV27; 13 bases align to TRBD2. With V trimmed by 5 bases and J by 6 bases, 10 bases remained unmatched. The germline CDR1 and CDR2 sequences are MNHEY and SMNVEV (reference sequence). CDR3 length: 17 residues. In DNA, the CDR3 is TGTGCCAGCAGTCTAACCTCCGGGACTAGCGGGATCAATGAGCAGTTCTTC. This encodes CASSLTSGTSGINEQFF.

CDR3 sequence (DNA): TGCAGTGCTAGCGGAGGAATTGAGCAGTACTTC. This encodes CSASGGIEQYF. This chain joins TRBV20-1 and TRBJ2-7, with a possible D match to TRBD2 (5 bases). Trimming cost V 3 bases and J 7 bases, with 10 bases left between them. This CDR3 contains 11 residues. Germline V gives CDR1 DFQATT, CDR2 SNEGSKA (reference sequence).

V usage is TRBV21-1 and J usage is TRBJ2-3; the D call of TRBD2 is as the table states it, not checked on the DNA. TRBV21-1 corresponds to a pseudogene. The CDR3 has 16 residues. The CDR3 bases are TGTGCCAGCAGCAAAAAAAGGGACTCCTACACAGATACGCAGTATTTT. As protein: CASSKKRDSYTDTQYF.

The genes are TRBV7-2 and TRBJ2-3; the match to TRBD1 covers 9 bases. After removal of 5 bases from V and 4 bases from J, the junction contained 4 bases not matched to a gene. The CDR3 extends over 14 amino acids. Germline lookup yields CDR1 SGHTA and CDR2 FQGNSA. Here the CDR3 DNA reads TGTGCCAGCAGCCAAGACAGGGGGGCAGATACGCAGTATTTT. Its protein is CASSQDRGADTQYF.

The rearrangement joins TRBV6-5 to TRBJ2-5, with TRBD1 as a possible D gene (5 bases). Between the trimmed V and J ends, which lost 6 bases and 2 bases, there was a span of 16 bases. The CDR3 runs to 15 residues. Looked up from germline, CDR1 is MNHEY and CDR2 is SVGAGI. The CDR3 reads CASREYRIPQETQYF. In nucleotides, the CDR3 is TGTGCCAGCAGAGAATACAGGATTCCTCAAGAGACCCAGTACTTC.

CDR3 bases: TGTGCCAGCAGCCCTTCTGGATACGAGCAGTACTTC. Its protein is CASSPSGYEQYF. This rearrangement joins TRBV9 to TRBJ2-7; D is uncertain. The V gene's germline CDR1 is SGDLS and CDR2 YYNGEE. Trimming removed 4 bases from V and 4 bases from J, with 9 bases in between. The CDR3 totals 12 residues.

The chain is built from TRBV5-4 and TRBJ2-1; 8 bases align to TRBD2. Germline V gene data show CDR1 as SGHNT and CDR2 as YYREEE (reference sequence). Trimming took 2 bases from V and 6 from J; bases not matched to a gene: 7. The CDR3 is made up of 15 amino acids. CDR3 sequence: CASSLSAGAPNEQFF. In DNA form, the CDR3 reads TGTGCCAGCAGCTTATCAGCGGGAGCCCCCAATGAGCAGTTCTTC.

This clone was detected once. The chain joins TRBV18 to TRBJ2-5; D is uncertain. CDR1 KGHSH and CDR2 LQKENI come from the germline V gene. This CDR3 is 12 amino acids long. V lost 2 bases and J 2 bases, leaving 3 bases between the germline ends. CDR3 loop: CASSPGQETQYF. The DNA for the CDR3 is TGTGCCAGCTCACCAGGGCAAGAGACCCAGTACTTC.